Below are 10 T cell receptor beta chains sequenced from a single sample in a study of prognosis after radiotherapy for stage I lung cancer. Two-round multiplex PCR on genomic DNA was the method by which TCR beta CDR3 was amplified. The first PCR round targeted every TRBV and TRBJ gene with specific primers. TCRdb re-called the multiplex PCR reads with MiXCR, one entry per CDR3 protein. Of some 11,000 distinct CDR3 sequences in the sample, about 53% were seen once. The sequences come from PBMCs, collected before or after stereotactic body radiation therapy (not recorded which). All receptors derive from a donor of 50 years or more with non-small cell lung cancer.

The rearrangement links TRBV13 to TRBJ1-1; TRBD1 might be the D (5 bases). The germline V gene encodes CDR1 PRHDT and CDR2 FYEKMQ (reference sequence). The CDR3 covers 14 residues. V was trimmed by 2 bases and J by 3 bases, leaving 10 bases between them. Written as DNA, the CDR3 is TGTGCCAGCAGCTTACCTGGGGGGGACACTGAAGCTTTCTTT. Amino acid sequence: CASSLPGGDTEAFF.

Comments on this clonotype: A far bigger clonotype differs at one base, so this is likely a read error. The V call is TRBV7-9, the J call TRBJ2-3; D is undetermined. The CDR3 has 14 residues. Looked up from germline, CDR1 is SEHNR and CDR2 is FQNEAQ (reference sequence). Trimming removed 3 bases at V and 4 bases at J, with 11 bases between. The CDR3: CASSLSQWPDTQYF. CDR3 nucleotide sequence: TGTGCCAGCAGCTTGTCCCAGTGGCCAGATACGCAGTATTTT.

The CDR3, as DNA: TGTGCCAGCAGTGAAGTTCAGGGATTCTCTGGGGCCAACGTCCTGACTTTC. Its protein product is CASSEVQGFSGANVLTF. This sequence joins TRBV6-1 and TRBJ2-6; weak D call: TRBD1 (5 bases). V lost 1 base, J lost 0 bases, and 10 bases lay in between. CDR1 is MNHNS, CDR2 SASEGT, per germline. The CDR3 contains 17 residues.

This clonotype was detected only once. The chain carries TRBV11-2 and TRBJ2-7; 8 positions match TRBD2. Germline trimming cut 5 bases from V and 12 bases from J; bases unmatched to any gene: 9. The CDR3 runs to 12 residues. CDR1 is SGHAT, CDR2 FQNNGV, per germline. The CDR3 loop reads CASSLKREKLYF. The CDR3 DNA follows: TGTGCCAGCAGCCTCAAGCGGGAGAAACTGTACTTC.

By sample fraction, this clonotype is medium-sized. This chain uses TRBV6-1 with TRBJ1-1, with TRBD1 matching 8 bases. Germline CDR1 is MNHNS and CDR2 is SASEGT. CDR3 size: 14 residues. V shed 6 bases and J 1 base; nucleotides not matched to a gene: 4. The CDR3 DNA is TGTGCCAGCAGCCTGGACAGGGCGAACACTGAAGCTTTCTTT. Protein sequence: CASSLDRANTEAFF.

The rearrangement joins TRBV12-3 or TRBV12-4 to TRBJ1-1; D remains unclear. The CDR3 runs 14 residues. Deletions cut 5 bases from V and 1 base from J, with 11 bases between. CDR3 protein: CASSGLTKNTEAFF. The CDR3 DNA sequence: TGTGCCAGCAGTGGACTGACAAAGAACACTGAAGCTTTCTTT.

The chain is built from TRBV19 and TRBJ2-7; 9 bases agree with TRBD2. Germline V lookup: CDR1 LNHDA, CDR2 SQIVND (reference sequence). With V trimmed by 1 base and J by 4 bases, 5 bases remained unmatched. This CDR3 has 15 residues. As DNA, the CDR3 is TGTGCCAGTAGTATAGCGACTAGCGGCCAATACGAGCAGTACTTC. This gives the protein CASSIATSGQYEQYF.

Concerning this clonotype itself: A read error is the likely source, as a far larger clone sits one nucleotide away. This chain uses TRBV7-2 with TRBJ2-2; D unresolved. V was cut by 5 bases and J by 1 base, with 8 bases left in between. Looked up from germline, CDR1 is SGHTA and CDR2 is FQGNSA. The CDR3 extends over 14 amino acids. CDR3 sequence (DNA): TGTGCCAGCAGCCGACATGGGAACACCGGGGAGCTGTTTTTT. Protein: CASSRHGNTGELFF. Combining the CDR3 with reference TRBV7-2 and TRBJ2-2 gives the whole variable domain GAGVSQSPSNKVTEKGKDVELRCDPISGHTALYWYRQSLGQGLEFLIYFQGNSAPDKSGLPSDRFSAERTGGSVSTLTIQRTQQEDSAVYLCASSRHGNTGELFFGEGSRLTVL.

The chain is built from TRBV28 and TRBJ2-3; D not certain. Germline loops: CDR1 MDHEN, CDR2 SYDVKM. The V end was cut by 3 bases, the J end by 0 bases, with 10 bases between. This CDR3 spans 15 amino acids. The CDR3 sequence: CASSFTSASTDTQYF. As DNA, the CDR3 is TGTGCCAGCAGTTTTACATCGGCTAGCACAGATACGCAGTATTTT. Supplemented by reference TRBV28 and TRBJ2-3, the full variable domain reads DVKVTQSSRYLVKRTGEKVFLECVQDMDHENMFWYRQDPGLGLRLIYFSYDVKMKEKGDIPEGYSVSREKKERFSLILESASTNQTSMYLCASSFTSASTDTQYFGPGTRLTVL.

In this sample, this clonotype turned up a few times. A far larger clone is a single base away, which makes a read error likely. This rearrangement joins TRBV6-5 to TRBJ2-7; TRBD2 agrees at 15 bases. This CDR3 is built from 16 residues. From germline, CDR1 is MNHEY and CDR2 SVGAGI. The V segment lost 7 bases and the J segment 3 bases; nucleotides outside the gene matches: 7. CDR3 residues: CASILGLAGGYYEQYF. In DNA, the CDR3 is TGTGCCAGCATCCTGGGACTAGCGGGAGGATACTACGAGCAGTACTTC.